This TCR beta chain was identified during a study of metastatic and nonmetastatic thyroid tumors. At the level of the study: Comparative analysis of repertoires was undertaken across blood and tumor or nodule tissue obtained from malignant and benign thyroid patients.

Among the patients, none had received any treatment before thyroid surgery. Per the original data handling: Variation in CDR3 across clinicopathological groups served as the basis for constructing a distant-metastasis classifier in papillary thyroid cancer. Using MiXCR, TCRdb re-called clones from the PCR reads. What appears here as the V and J calls and clone size reflects TCRdb's work, not the paper's. The sample gives tens of thousands of clones, around 33% of which show up once; 15% to 20% is in the top ten. In its sample, this clone was seen a few times. From germline, CDR1 is MNHEY and CDR2 SMNVEV (reference sequence). The V gene lost 5 bases and the J gene lost 0 bases, with 11 bases spanning the gap. There are 14 residues in the CDR3.

Material: tumor tissue. The J gene is TRBJ2-7, the V gene TRBV27; D is perhaps TRBD2 (6 bases). This sequence originates from a female donor with papillary thyroid cancer or a benign thyroid nodule (not recorded which). Some clones in this sample may be carry-over from other donors' samples. CDR3 nucleotide sequence: TGTGCCAGCAGTCTGAGGGACTGCTCCTACGAGCAGTACTTC. Protein product: CASSLRDCSYEQYF.